The clone carrying this TCR beta chain came up many times. Its antigen is unknown. CDR1 is SGHTA and CDR2 is FQGNSA in the germline V gene. This CDR3 has 14 residues. Trimming removed 4 bases from V and 4 bases from J; junction bases left unmatched: 6. The source of the sample is a study of read filtering for tumor transcriptome and immune sequencing. Study as a whole: The cohort had about 16 men and more than 11 women aged roughly 45 to 90, mean about 72 years. Transcriptome libraries were built from DNase-treated RNA. General study findings and limits: RNA-seq captured clonotypes less deeply and reliably than IR-seq.

The library was built from around 400 ng RNA with molecular barcoded adaptors for alpha/delta and beta/gamma chains. TCRdb itself ran the reads through MiXCR, one entry per CDR3 protein. This sample has about 46,000 distinct CDR3 sequences, with roughly 20% found just once. V is TRBV7-2 and J is TRBJ2-7; 8 positions match TRBD1. The source material was a population of CD138-negative cells sorted from bone marrow. This receptor was obtained from a donor over 35 with multiple myeloma. The CDR3 loop reads CASSSRQGWYEQYF. Written as DNA, the CDR3 is TGTGCCAGCAGCTCACGACAGGGGTGGTACGAGCAGTACTTC.